This is a list of T cell receptor beta chains from one sample in a study of OX40 agonist ivuxolimab in advanced cancers. The assay was immunoSEQ multiplex PCR, and TCRdb's table has in-frame clones only and misses some. The sample yields 82,000 or so clones, roughly 92% seen once. Sample: CD4+ or CD8+ T cells sorted from blood, taken in a trial of the OX40 agonist ivuxolimab. These receptors were collected from an adult with an advanced solid tumor such as melanoma, head and neck, liver or kidney cancer. Each CDR3 is given with its conserved first and last residue. D genes are given only for firm matches. The listing skips clone size in some rows; elsewhere it reads once, few, many or a size class.

j_call: TRBJ1-5
clone_size: NA
d_call: NA
v_call: TRBV11-2
cdr3_aa: CASSLGQSSNQPQHF
cdr3_nt: TGTGCCAGCAGCTTAGGGCAGAGTAGCAATCAGCCCCAGCATTTT

j_call: TRBJ1-2
clone_size: NA
d_call: NA
v_call: TRBV20-1
cdr3_aa: CSAKDPNGYTF
cdr3_nt: TGCAGTGCTAAGGACCCCAATGGCTACACCTTC

j_call: TRBJ1-5
clone_size: NA
d_call: NA
v_call: TRBV30
cdr3_aa: CAWSVGQGGQPQHF
cdr3_nt: TGTGCCTGGAGTGTAGGTCAGGGAGGACAGCCCCAGCATTTT

j_call: TRBJ2-7
clone_size: NA
d_call: TRBD2
v_call: TRBV6-1
cdr3_aa: CASSALAGGPIRSYEQYF
cdr3_nt: TGTGCCAGCAGTGCACTAGCGGGAGGGCCTATTAGGTCCTACGAGCAGTACTTC

j_call: TRBJ2-7
clone_size: few
d_call: NA
v_call: TRBV7-9
cdr3_aa: CASSRALSYEQYF
cdr3_nt: TGTGCCAGCAGTCGCGCTCTCTCCTACGAGCAGTACTTC

j_call: TRBJ2-1
clone_size: NA
d_call: NA
v_call: TRBV11-3
cdr3_aa: CASSFSGNNEQFF
cdr3_nt: TGTGCCAGCAGCTTCTCAGGTAACAATGAGCAGTTCTTC

j_call: TRBJ1-5
clone_size: NA
d_call: NA
v_call: TRBV5-1
cdr3_aa: CASSLIGNQPQHF
cdr3_nt: TGCGCCAGCAGCTTGATAGGCAATCAGCCCCAGCATTTT

j_call: TRBJ2-1
clone_size: NA
d_call: TRBD1
v_call: TRBV5-6
cdr3_aa: CASSPDGGTGPPEQFF
cdr3_nt: TGTGCCAGCAGCCCGGATGGCGGGACAGGGCCTCCGGAGCAGTTCTTC

j_call: TRBJ2-5
clone_size: NA
d_call: NA
v_call: TRBV2
cdr3_aa: CASTYSGTRGLAAQYF
cdr3_nt: TGTGCCAGCACCTACTCCGGGACTAGGGGGCTGGCGGCCCAGTACTTC

j_call: TRBJ2-7
clone_size: NA
d_call: TRBD2
v_call: TRBV5-1
cdr3_aa: CASSSEGGGAFEQYF
cdr3_nt: TGCGCCAGCAGCTCCGAGGGCGGGGGGGCCTTCGAGCAGTACTTC

j_call: TRBJ2-1
clone_size: NA
d_call: TRBD2
v_call: TRBV2
cdr3_aa: CASKKGLADSSYNEQFF
cdr3_nt: TGTGCCAGCAAAAAGGGACTAGCGGACAGCTCCTACAATGAGCAGTTCTTC

j_call: TRBJ2-1
clone_size: NA
d_call: TRBD2
v_call: TRBV11-3
cdr3_aa: CASSLVSGRPSKQFF
cdr3_nt: TGTGCCAGCAGCTTAGTTAGCGGGAGGCCCTCTAAGCAGTTCTTC

j_call: TRBJ2-3
clone_size: NA
d_call: NA
v_call: TRBV29-1
cdr3_aa: CSGSQGGDTQYF
cdr3_nt: TGCAGCGGCTCCCAGGGGGGAGATACGCAGTATTTT

j_call: TRBJ2-1
clone_size: NA
d_call: NA
v_call: TRBV6-5
cdr3_aa: CASQGGNPSYNEQFF
cdr3_nt: TGTGCCAGTCAAGGGGGGAACCCGTCCTACAATGAGCAGTTCTTC

j_call: TRBJ2-3
clone_size: NA
d_call: NA
v_call: TRBV5-4
cdr3_aa: CASSLWADTQYF
cdr3_nt: TGTGCCAGCAGCTTGTGGGCAGATACGCAGTATTTT

j_call: TRBJ1-5
clone_size: NA
d_call: NA
v_call: TRBV5-4
cdr3_aa: CASSSFSAELYQPQHF
cdr3_nt: TGTGCCAGCAGCTCCTTCTCGGCGGAACTCTACCAGCCCCAGCATTTT

j_call: TRBJ2-7
clone_size: NA
d_call: TRBD2
v_call: TRBV7-9
cdr3_aa: CASSPLAGVSEQYF
cdr3_nt: TGTGCCAGCAGCCCCTTAGCGGGAGTCTCCGAGCAGTACTTC

j_call: TRBJ2-5
clone_size: NA
d_call: TRBD2
v_call: TRBV7-2
cdr3_aa: CASSSGTRKTQYF
cdr3_nt: TGTGCCAGCAGCTCCGGGACTAGGAAGACCCAGTACTTC

j_call: TRBJ2-7
clone_size: NA
d_call: NA
v_call: TRBV6-1
cdr3_aa: CASSVEGRYEQYF
cdr3_nt: TGTGCCAGCAGTGTTGAGGGGCGCTACGAGCAGTACTTC

j_call: TRBJ2-7
clone_size: NA
d_call: NA
v_call: TRBV5-1
cdr3_aa: CASSSGYEQYF
cdr3_nt: TGCGCCAGCAGCTCGGGCTACGAGCAGTACTTC

j_call: TRBJ2-2
clone_size: once
d_call: TRBD2
v_call: TRBV13
cdr3_aa: CASSPLAGGLDTGELFF
cdr3_nt: TGTGCCAGCAGCCCTCTAGCGGGGGGGCTGGACACCGGGGAGCTGTTTTTT

j_call: TRBJ2-7
clone_size: NA
d_call: NA
v_call: TRBV12-1
cdr3_aa: CASSFGTSGSYEQYF
cdr3_nt: TGTGCCAGCAGCTTTGGGACTAGCGGGTCCTACGAGCAGTACTTC

j_call: TRBJ1-4
clone_size: NA
d_call: NA
v_call: TRBV27
cdr3_aa: CASSLGRSGEKLFF
cdr3_nt: TGTGCCAGCAGTTTAGGGAGGTCGGGCGAAAAACTGTTTTTT

j_call: TRBJ2-3
clone_size: NA
d_call: NA
v_call: TRBV9
cdr3_aa: CASSPAGALGTDTQYF
cdr3_nt: TGTGCCAGCAGCCCGGCCGGGGCTCTAGGGACAGATACGCAGTATTTT

j_call: TRBJ2-1
clone_size: once
d_call: TRBD1
v_call: TRBV5-1
cdr3_aa: CASSPGQGFNEQFF
cdr3_nt: TGCGCCAGCAGCCCGGGACAGGGATTCAATGAGCAGTTCTTC

j_call: TRBJ2-5
clone_size: NA
d_call: TRBD2
v_call: TRBV7-9
cdr3_aa: CASSLEDASGGMGETQYF
cdr3_nt: TGTGCCAGCAGCTTAGAGGACGCTAGCGGCGGGATGGGGGAGACCCAGTACTTC

j_call: TRBJ1-3
clone_size: NA
d_call: NA
v_call: TRBV7-8
cdr3_aa: CASSINRGLAGNTIYF
cdr3_nt: TGTGCCAGCAGCATTAATAGAGGGTTAGCTGGAAACACCATATATTTT

j_call: TRBJ2-1
clone_size: NA
d_call: NA
v_call: TRBV5-6
cdr3_aa: CASSSDFSSYNEQFF
cdr3_nt: TGTGCCAGCAGCTCCGACTTCAGCTCCTACAATGAGCAGTTCTTC

j_call: TRBJ1-5
clone_size: NA
d_call: NA
v_call: TRBV28
cdr3_aa: CASSDQGWDSNQPQHF
cdr3_nt: TGTGCCAGCAGTGACCAGGGGTGGGATAGCAATCAGCCCCAGCATTTT

j_call: TRBJ2-7
clone_size: NA
d_call: NA
v_call: TRBV21-1
cdr3_aa: CASSQVRTRCYEQYF
cdr3_nt: TGTGCCAGCAGCCAGGTGCGAACAAGATGTTACGAGCAGTACTTC